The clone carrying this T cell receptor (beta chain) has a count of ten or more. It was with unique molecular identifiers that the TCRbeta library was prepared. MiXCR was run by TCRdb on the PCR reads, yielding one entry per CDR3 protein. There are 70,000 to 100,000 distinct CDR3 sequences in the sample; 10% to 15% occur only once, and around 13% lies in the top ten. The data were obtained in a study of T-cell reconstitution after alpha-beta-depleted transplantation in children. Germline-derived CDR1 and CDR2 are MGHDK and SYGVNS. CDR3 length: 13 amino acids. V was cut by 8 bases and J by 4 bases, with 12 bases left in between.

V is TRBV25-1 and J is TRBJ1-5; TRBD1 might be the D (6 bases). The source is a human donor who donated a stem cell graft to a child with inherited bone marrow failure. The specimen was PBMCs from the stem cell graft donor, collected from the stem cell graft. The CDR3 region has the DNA TGTGCCAGCGCGAAGGGGGAAAATCAGCCCCAGCATTTT. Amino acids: CASAKGENQPQHF.